Below, 5 T cell receptor beta chains from the same sample are listed, as sequenced in a study of beta chain features in type 1 diabetes. The whole isolated RNA underwent reverse transcription, so sequencing captured expressed TCRB transcripts. Clones were sequenced by immunoSEQ multiplex PCR, and TCRdb holds only the in-frame ones, with some missing. The data hold about 340,000 clones, with over 7% observed a single time. Findings and caveats of the study: TCRB CDR3s from Type 1 diabetes patients were moderately but significantly shorter in all four CD4+ subsets.

No antigens are known for them. The source material was central memory CD4+ T cells from blood. These receptors all come from a man aged 25-45 years with type 1 diabetes.

This clone was counted between two and nine times. This sequence joins TRBV30 and TRBJ2-7; D unclear. CDR3 length equals 14 residues. CDR1 GTSNPN and CDR2 SVGIG come from the germline V gene (reference sequence). V lost 3 bases and J 7 bases, leaving 19 bases between the germline ends. The CDR3 sequence is CAWSPKLGFLEQYF. The DNA of the CDR3 is TGTGCCTGGAGCCCCAAGTTGGGATTCTTGGAGCAGTACTTC.

A few counts support this clone. The chain has TRBV5-4 and TRBJ2-5, with TRBD2 matching over 10 bases. Germline V gene lookup returns CDR1 SGHNT and CDR2 YYREEE (reference sequence). CDR3 length: 15 amino acids. Trimming took 4 bases from V and 2 from J; bases not matched to a gene: 5. Here the CDR3 reads CASSGSGGLQETQYF. CDR3 sequence (DNA): TGTGCCAGCAGCGGTAGCGGGGGGCTACAAGAGACCCAGTACTTC.

This clone was detected only a few times. In nucleotides, the CDR3 is TGTGCCAGCAGCTTGCTAGCGGGGGAACTCACAGATACGCAGTATTTT. Its translation is CASSLLAGELTDTQYF. The chain employs TRBV7-6 and TRBJ2-3, with TRBD2 matching over 10 bases. CDR3 length: 16 amino acids. The V gene's germline CDR1 is SGHVS and CDR2 FNYEAQ. Germline trimming cut 3 bases from V and 2 bases from J; bases unmatched to any gene: 5.

This clone appeared many times. The V and J genes are TRBV5-1 and TRBJ2-2; perhaps TRBD2 as D (6 bases). CDR1 is SGHRS and CDR2 is YFSETQ in the germline V gene. The length of the CDR3 is 16 residues. With 4 bases removed from V and 6 bases from J, the gap between germline ends came to 19 bases. CDR3 nucleotides: TGCGCCAGCAGCGGAGGGCGGTTAGGACGGGCCGGGGAGCTGTTTTTT. Amino acids: CASSGGRLGRAGELFF.

In its sample, this clone was seen a few times. The rearrangement links TRBV28 to TRBJ1-5; unclear D gene. The V end was cut by 6 bases, the J end by 15 bases, with 30 bases between. This CDR3 has 16 amino acids. Germline assignment: CDR1 MDHEN and CDR2 SYDVKM. The CDR3 loop is CASSLPKEGSLSQRHF. The CDR3 DNA is TGTGCCAGCAGCCTCCCCAAGGAGGGATCCTTAAGTCAGCGGCATTTT.